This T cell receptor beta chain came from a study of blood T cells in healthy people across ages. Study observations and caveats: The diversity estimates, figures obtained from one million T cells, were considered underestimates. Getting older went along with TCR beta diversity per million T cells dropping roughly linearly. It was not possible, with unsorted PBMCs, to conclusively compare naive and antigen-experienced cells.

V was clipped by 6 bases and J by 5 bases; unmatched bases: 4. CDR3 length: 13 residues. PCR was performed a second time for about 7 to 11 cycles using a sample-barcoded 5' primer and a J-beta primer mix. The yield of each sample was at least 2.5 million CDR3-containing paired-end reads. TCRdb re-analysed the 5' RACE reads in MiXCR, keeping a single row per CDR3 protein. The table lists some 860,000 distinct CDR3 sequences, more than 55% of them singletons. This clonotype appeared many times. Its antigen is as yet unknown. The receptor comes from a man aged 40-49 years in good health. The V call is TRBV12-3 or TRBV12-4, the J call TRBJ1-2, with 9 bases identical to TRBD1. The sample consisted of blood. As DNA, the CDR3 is TGTGCCAGCAGCCTGGACAGGGGTTATGGCTACACCTTC. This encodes CASSLDRGYGYTF.